The 3 T cell receptor beta chains below come from one sample, sequenced in a study of shared clonotypes between healthy human individuals (dated by TCRdb to the early 2020s). The library relied on the immunoSEQ multiplex PCR assay. TCRdb retrieved this table from immuneACCESS and kept in-frame rearrangements only. Not all clones are present; in checked studies, unresolved V genes account for under half, and no reason is known for the remainder. The sample has roughly 1 million clones on record, 65% to 75% of them singletons. Nearly 1.5% of the sample rests with the top ten. Sequenced: memory CD4+ T cells sorted from blood. The cell subset or site label, as the study defines it: CD45RA-negative fraction. These receptors were collected from a man aged 18 to 29 in good health.

This clone was counted once. This sample also contains other DNA sequences that code for the same CDR3. J is TRBJ2-7 and V is TRBV18, with D hard to call. This CDR3 spans 14 amino acids. Germline CDR1 reads KGHSH; CDR2 reads LQKENI. V shed 3 bases and J shed 1 base, with 10 bases lying between them. The CDR3 sequence is CASSPEGRSYEQYF. CDR3 bases: TGTGCCAGCTCACCCGAAGGCAGGTCCTACGAGCAGTACTTC.

The genes are TRBV6-1 and TRBJ2-5; perhaps TRBD1 as D (6 bases). CDR3 size: 14 residues. Germline-derived CDR1 and CDR2 are MNHNS and SASEGT. V lost 2 bases and J lost 4, with 11 bases in between. CDR3 loop: CASSELGGSETQYF. The CDR3 DNA sequence: TGTGCCAGCAGTGAATTAGGGGGATCAGAGACCCAGTACTTC.

This clone is a singleton in its sample. The CDR3, as DNA: TGTGCCAGCAGTCTGGGCGGGGGCAAGGACTATGGCTACACCTTC. Protein product: CASSLGGGKDYGYTF. V gene TRBV28 combines with J gene TRBJ1-2, with D possibly TRBD1 on 6 matching bases. Germline V lookup: CDR1 MDHEN, CDR2 SYDVKM. The V and J ends lost 5 bases and 3 bases respectively, with 16 bases between them. CDR3 length: 15 residues.